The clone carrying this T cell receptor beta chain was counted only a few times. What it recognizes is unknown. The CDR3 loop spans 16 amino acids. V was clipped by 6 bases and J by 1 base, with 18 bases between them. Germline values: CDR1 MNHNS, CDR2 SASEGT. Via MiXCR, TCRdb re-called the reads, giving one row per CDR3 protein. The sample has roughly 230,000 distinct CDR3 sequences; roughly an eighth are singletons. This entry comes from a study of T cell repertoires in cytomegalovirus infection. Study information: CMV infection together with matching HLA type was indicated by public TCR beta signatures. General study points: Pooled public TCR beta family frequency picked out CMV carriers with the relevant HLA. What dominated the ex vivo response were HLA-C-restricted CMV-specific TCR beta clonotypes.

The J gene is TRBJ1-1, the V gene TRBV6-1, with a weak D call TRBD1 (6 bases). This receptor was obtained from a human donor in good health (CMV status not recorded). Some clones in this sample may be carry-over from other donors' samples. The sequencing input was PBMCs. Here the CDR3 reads CASSYYPGTQNTEAFF. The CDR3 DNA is TGTGCCAGCAGCTACTATCCCGGGACACAGAACACTGAAGCTTTCTTT.